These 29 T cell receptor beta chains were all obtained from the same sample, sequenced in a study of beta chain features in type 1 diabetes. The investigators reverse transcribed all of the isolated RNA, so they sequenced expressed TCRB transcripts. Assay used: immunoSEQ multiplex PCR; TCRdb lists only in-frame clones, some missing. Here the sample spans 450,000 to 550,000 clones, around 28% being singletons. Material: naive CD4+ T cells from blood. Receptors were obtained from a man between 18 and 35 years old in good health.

DNA of the CDR3: TGTGCCAGCAGTTCCCGGAACGAGCAGTACTTC. Its translation: CASSSRNEQYF. The chain is built from TRBV28 and TRBJ2-7; D gene unclear. The V and J ends lost 4 bases and 5 bases respectively, with 6 bases between them. CDR3 length: 11 residues. Germline values: CDR1 MDHEN, CDR2 SYDVKM.

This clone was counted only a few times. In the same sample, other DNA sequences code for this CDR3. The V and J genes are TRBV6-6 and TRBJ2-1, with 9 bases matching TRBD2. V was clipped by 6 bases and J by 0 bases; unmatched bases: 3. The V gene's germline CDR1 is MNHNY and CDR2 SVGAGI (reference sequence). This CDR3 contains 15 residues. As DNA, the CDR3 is TGTGCCAGCAGCTATAGCGGGAGCTCCTACAATGAGCAGTTCTTC. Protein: CASSYSGSSYNEQFF.

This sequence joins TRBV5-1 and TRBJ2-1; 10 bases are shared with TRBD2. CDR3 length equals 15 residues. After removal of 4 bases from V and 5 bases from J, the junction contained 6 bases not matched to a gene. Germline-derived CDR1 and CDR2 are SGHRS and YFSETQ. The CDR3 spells CASSGTSASHNEQFF. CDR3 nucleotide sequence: TGCGCCAGCAGCGGGACTAGCGCGTCCCACAATGAGCAGTTCTTC.

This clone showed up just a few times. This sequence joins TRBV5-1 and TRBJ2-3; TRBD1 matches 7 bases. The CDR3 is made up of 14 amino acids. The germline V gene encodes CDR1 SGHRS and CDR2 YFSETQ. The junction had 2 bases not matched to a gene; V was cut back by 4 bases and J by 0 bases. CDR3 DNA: TGCGCCAGCAGCCGGGACAGTAGCACAGATACGCAGTATTTT. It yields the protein CASSRDSSTDTQYF.

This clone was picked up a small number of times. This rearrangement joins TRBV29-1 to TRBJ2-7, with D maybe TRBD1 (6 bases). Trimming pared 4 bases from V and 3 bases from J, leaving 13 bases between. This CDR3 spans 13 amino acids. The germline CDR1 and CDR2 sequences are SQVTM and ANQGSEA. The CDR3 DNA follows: TGCAGCGTTGTCGGGACACGCATCTACGAGCAGTACTTC. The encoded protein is CSVVGTRIYEQYF.

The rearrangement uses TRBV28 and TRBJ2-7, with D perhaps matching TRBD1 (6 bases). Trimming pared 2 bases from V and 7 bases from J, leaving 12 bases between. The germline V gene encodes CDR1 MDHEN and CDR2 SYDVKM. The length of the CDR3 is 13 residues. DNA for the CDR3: TGTGCCAGCAGTTTAGGCAGGGGAGATGAGCAGTACTTC. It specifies CASSLGRGDEQYF.

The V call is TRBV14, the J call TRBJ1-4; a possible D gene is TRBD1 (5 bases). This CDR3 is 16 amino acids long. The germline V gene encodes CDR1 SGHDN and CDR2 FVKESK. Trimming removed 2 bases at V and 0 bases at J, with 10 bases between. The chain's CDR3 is CASSQYRSSTNEKLFF. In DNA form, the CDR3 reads TGTGCCAGCAGCCAATACAGGAGCTCAACTAATGAAAAACTGTTTTTT. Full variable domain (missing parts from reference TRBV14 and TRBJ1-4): EAGVTQFPSHSVIEKGQTVTLRCDPISGHDNLYWYRRVMGKEIKFLLHFVKESKQDESGMPNNRFLAERTGGTYSTLKVQPAELEDSGVYFCASSQYRSSTNEKLFFGSGTQLSVL.

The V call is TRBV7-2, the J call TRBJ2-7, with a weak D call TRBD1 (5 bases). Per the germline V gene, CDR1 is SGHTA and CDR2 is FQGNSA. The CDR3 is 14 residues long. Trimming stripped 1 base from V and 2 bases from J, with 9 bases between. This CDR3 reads CASSLVKGTYEQYF. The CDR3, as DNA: TGTGCCAGCAGCTTAGTCAAGGGGACCTACGAGCAGTACTTC.

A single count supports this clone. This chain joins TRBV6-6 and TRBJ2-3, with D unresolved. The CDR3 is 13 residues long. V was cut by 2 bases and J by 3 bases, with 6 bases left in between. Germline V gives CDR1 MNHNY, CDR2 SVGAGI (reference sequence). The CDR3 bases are TGTGCCAGCAGTTACATACTTACAGATACGCAGTATTTT. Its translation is CASSYILTDTQYF.

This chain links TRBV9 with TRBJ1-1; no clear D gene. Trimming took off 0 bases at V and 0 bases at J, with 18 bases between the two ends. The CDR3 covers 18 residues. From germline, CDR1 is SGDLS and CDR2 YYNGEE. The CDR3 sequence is CASSVDVRIPSMNTEAFF. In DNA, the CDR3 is TGTGCCAGCAGCGTAGACGTAAGGATCCCTTCCATGAACACTGAAGCTTTCTTT.

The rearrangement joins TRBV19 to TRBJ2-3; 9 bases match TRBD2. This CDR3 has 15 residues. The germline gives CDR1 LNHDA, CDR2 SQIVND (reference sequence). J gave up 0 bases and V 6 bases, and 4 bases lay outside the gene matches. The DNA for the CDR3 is TGTGCCAGTAGCCGGACTAGCGTTAGCACAGATACGCAGTATTTT. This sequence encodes CASSRTSVSTDTQYF.

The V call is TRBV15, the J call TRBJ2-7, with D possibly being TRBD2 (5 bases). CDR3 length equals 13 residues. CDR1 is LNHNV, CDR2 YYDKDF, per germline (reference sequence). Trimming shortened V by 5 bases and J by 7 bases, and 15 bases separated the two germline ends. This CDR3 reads CATSGEGVREQYF. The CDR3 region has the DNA TGTGCCACCAGCGGCGAGGGTGTACGGGAGCAGTACTTC.

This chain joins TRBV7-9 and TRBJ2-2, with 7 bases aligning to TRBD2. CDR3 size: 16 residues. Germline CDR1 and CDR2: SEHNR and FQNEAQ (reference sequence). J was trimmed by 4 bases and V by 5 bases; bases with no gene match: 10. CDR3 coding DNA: TGTGCCAGCAGCCCGAGCGGGGCCCGGGGCACCGGGGAGCTGTTTTTT. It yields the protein CASSPSGARGTGELFF.

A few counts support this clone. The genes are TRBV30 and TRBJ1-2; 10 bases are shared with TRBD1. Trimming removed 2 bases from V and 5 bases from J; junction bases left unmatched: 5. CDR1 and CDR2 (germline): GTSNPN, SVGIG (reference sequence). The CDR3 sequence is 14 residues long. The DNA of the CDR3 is TGTGCCTGGAGTCGGGGACAGGGGATATATGGCTACACCTTC. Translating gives CAWSRGQGIYGYTF. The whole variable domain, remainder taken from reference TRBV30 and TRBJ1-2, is SQTIHQWPATLVQPVGSPLSLECTVEGTSNPNLYWYRQAAGRGLQLLFYSVGIGQISSEVPQNLSASRPQDRQFILSSKKLLLSDSGFYLCAWSRGQGIYGYTFGSGTRLTVV.

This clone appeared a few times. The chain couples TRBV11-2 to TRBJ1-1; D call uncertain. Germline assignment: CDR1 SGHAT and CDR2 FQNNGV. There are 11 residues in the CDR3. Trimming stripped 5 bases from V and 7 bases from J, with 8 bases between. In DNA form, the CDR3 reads TGTGCCAGCAGCGCGAGCCGTGAAGCTTTCTTT. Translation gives CASSASREAFF.

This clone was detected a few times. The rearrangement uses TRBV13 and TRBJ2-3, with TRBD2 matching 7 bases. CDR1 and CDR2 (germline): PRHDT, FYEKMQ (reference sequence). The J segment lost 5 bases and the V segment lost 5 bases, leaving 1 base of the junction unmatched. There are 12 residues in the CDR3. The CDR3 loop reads CASSRGEDTQYF. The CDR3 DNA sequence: TGTGCCAGCAGCCGGGGGGAAGATACGCAGTATTTT.

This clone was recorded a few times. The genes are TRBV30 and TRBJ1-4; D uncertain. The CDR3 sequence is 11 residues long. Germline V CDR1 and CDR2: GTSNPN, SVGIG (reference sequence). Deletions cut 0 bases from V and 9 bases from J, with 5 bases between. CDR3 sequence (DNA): TGTGCCTGGAGTGTATACCAAAAACTGTTTTTT. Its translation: CAWSVYQKLFF.

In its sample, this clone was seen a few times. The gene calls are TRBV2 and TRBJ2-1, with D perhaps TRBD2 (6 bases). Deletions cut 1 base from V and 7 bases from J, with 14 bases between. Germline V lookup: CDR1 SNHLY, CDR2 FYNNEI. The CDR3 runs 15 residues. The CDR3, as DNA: TGTGCCAGCAGTGAAGTTCGGGAGTCATGGAATGAGCAGTTCTTC. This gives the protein CASSEVRESWNEQFF.

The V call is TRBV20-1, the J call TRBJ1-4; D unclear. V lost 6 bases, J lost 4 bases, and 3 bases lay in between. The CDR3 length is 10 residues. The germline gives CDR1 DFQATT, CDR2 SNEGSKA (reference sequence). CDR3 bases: TGCAGTGCCCTTAATGAAAAACTGTTTTTT. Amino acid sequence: CSALNEKLFF.

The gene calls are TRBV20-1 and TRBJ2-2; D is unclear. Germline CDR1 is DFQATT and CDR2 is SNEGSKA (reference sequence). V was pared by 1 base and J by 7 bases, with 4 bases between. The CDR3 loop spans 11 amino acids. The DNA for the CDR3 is TGCAGTGCTAGAGTTCACGGGGAGCTGTTTTTT. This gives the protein CSARVHGELFF.

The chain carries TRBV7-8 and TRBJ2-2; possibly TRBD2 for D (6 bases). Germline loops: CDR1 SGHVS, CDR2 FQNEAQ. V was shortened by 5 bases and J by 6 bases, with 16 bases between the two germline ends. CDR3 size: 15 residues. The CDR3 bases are TGTGCCAGCAGCCGCCCGCGGGAAAGGGCCGGGGAGCTGTTTTTT. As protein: CASSRPRERAGELFF.

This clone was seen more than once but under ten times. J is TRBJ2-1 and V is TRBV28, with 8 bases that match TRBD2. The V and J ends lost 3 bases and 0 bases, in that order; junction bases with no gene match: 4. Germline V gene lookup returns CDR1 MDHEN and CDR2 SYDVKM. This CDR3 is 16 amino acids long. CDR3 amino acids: CASSLWTSPSYNEQFF. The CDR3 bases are TGTGCCAGCAGTTTGTGGACTAGCCCCTCCTACAATGAGCAGTTCTTC.

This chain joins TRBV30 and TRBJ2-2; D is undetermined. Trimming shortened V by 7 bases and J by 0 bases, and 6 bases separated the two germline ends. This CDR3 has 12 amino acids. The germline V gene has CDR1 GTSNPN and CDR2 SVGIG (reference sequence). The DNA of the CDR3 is TGTGCCTATCGACCGAACACCGGGGAGCTGTTTTTT. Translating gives CAYRPNTGELFF.

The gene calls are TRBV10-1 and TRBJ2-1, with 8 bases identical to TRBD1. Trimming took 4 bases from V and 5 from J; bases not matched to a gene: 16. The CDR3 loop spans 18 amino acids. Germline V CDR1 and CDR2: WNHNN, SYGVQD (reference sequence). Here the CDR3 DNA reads TGCGCCAGCAGTGGGGAGCTCCGGACAGGGAGAGGAGACAATGAGCAGTTCTTC. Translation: CASSGELRTGRGDNEQFF.

CDR3 protein: CASSVGLGYTEAFF. CDR3 nucleotide sequence: TGTGCCAGCAGCGTAGGGTTAGGGTACACTGAAGCTTTCTTT. The chain carries TRBV9 and TRBJ1-1; no clear D gene. This CDR3 comprises 14 residues. V lost 0 bases to trimming and J lost 3 bases, with 9 bases between them. Germline CDR1 and CDR2: SGDLS and YYNGEE.

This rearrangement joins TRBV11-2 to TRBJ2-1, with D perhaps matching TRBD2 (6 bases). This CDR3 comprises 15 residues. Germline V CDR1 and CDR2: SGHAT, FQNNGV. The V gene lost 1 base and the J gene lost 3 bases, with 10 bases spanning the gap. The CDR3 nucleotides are TGTGCCAGCAGCTTAGGTAGCGGAGGCTACAATGAGCAGTTCTTC. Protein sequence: CASSLGSGGYNEQFF.

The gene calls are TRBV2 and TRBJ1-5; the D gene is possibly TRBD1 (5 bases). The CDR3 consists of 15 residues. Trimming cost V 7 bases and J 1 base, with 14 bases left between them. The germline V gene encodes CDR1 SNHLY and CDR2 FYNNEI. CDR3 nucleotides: TGTGCCAGCACCGCAGAGGGGCAGAGCAATCAGCCCCAGCATTTT. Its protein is CASTAEGQSNQPQHF.

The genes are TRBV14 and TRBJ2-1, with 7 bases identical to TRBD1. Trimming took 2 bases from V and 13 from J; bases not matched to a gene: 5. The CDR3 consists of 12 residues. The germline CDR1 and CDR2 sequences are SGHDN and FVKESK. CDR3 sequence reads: CASSQPGTVQFF. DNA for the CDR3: TGTGCCAGCAGCCAACCGGGGACAGTACAGTTCTTC.

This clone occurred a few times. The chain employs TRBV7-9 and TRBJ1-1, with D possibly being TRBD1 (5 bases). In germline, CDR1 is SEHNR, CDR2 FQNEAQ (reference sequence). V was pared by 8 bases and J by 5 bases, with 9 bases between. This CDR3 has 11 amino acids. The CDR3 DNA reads TGTGCCAGCGGGGCCGGGACTGAAGCTTTCTTT. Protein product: CASGAGTEAFF.